A selection of T cell receptor beta chains follows, all from one sample in a study of radiation and T cells in renal cell carcinoma. Assay: immunoSEQ multiplex PCR; the TCRdb copy retains only in-frame clones and omits some. The table has fewer than 90,000 clones, 70% to 90% seen once. The source was blood, collected from a patient whose treatment included radiotherapy and nephrectomy. These receptors came from a woman between 45 and 60 years old with renal cell carcinoma. Each CDR3 is given with its conserved first and last residue. The D gene is left open where the match is weak. Clone size, where shown, is once, few, many, or a class for clones that have expanded.

V	size	J	D	CDR3	DNA
TRBV7-9	.	TRBJ1-3	.	CASSLVAGTGNTIYF	TGTGCCAGCAGCTTAGTAGCAGGGACGGGAAACACCATATATTTT
TRBV28	.	TRBJ2-5	TRBD2	CASSPRTSVKTQYF	TGTGCCAGCAGTCCCCGGACTAGCGTGAAGACCCAGTACTTC
TRBV6-1	.	TRBJ1-1	TRBD1	CASSEGGQGVLAFF	TGTGCCAGCAGTGAAGGGGGACAGGGGGTCCTGGCTTTCTTT
TRBV7-9	.	TRBJ2-7	.	CASSGVGEQYF	TGTGCCAGCAGCGGCGTGGGGGAGCAGTACTTC
TRBV19	.	TRBJ1-6	TRBD1	CASNPTGGISPLHF	TGTGCCAGTAACCCGACAGGGGGGATTTCACCCCTCCACTTT
TRBV5-1	.	TRBJ2-7	TRBD2	CASRRGLAGAYEQYF	TGCGCCAGCAGGAGAGGACTAGCGGGGGCCTACGAGCAGTACTTC
TRBV7-2	.	TRBJ2-7	TRBD2	CASSQGAGVDYEQYF	TGTGCCAGCAGCCAAGGTGCGGGGGTGGACTACGAGCAGTACTTC
TRBV28	once	TRBJ2-5	.	CASSWDPKTQYF	TGTGCCAGCAGTTGGGACCCGAAGACCCAGTACTTC
TRBV10-3	.	TRBJ1-1	.	CAISESTGGPTEAFF	TGTGCCATCAGTGAGTCGACGGGGGGGCCCACTGAAGCTTTCTTT
TRBV6-1	once	TRBJ1-2	.	CASSEHRPKVGYTF	TGTGCCAGCAGTGAACACAGGCCAAAGGTTGGCTACACCTTC
TRBV7-9	.	TRBJ2-7	.	CASSLALDEQYF	TGTGCCAGCAGCTTAGCGCTTGACGAGCAGTACTTC
TRBV5-6	.	TRBJ2-2	.	CASTLSRQINGELFF	TGTGCCAGCACTTTGTCGAGACAGATCAACGGGGAGCTGTTTTTT
TRBV9	.	TRBJ2-3	TRBD2	CASSFGLAVASTDTQYF	TGTGCCAGCAGCTTCGGACTAGCAGTAGCTAGCACAGATACGCAGTATTTT
TRBV9	.	TRBJ2-7	TRBD2	CASSVGGGPYEQYF	TGTGCCAGCAGCGTAGGGGGGGGTCCCTACGAGCAGTACTTC